The sample holds a few counts of the clone carrying this T cell receptor beta chain. The V end was cut by 2 bases, the J end by 4 bases, with 9 bases between. The germline gives CDR1 GTSNPN, CDR2 SVGIG (reference sequence). The CDR3 runs to 14 residues. Time point: newly diagnosed GD, antithyroid drugs for less than 3 months. RNA from PBMCs was the source of the TCR library. Diagnosing Graves' disease relied on the American Thyroid Association guidelines. Recruitment took place at an endocrinology department in Xi'an, China. These data belong to a study of regulatory T cells in long-lasting Graves disease. Study summary: Antithyroid drug use was under 3 months in newly diagnosed Graves' patients.

Building the TCR beta libraries relied on iRepertoire HTBI primers, and CDR3 regions underwent Arm-PCR. TCRdb itself ran the multiplex PCR reads through MiXCR, one entry per CDR3 protein. Here the sample spans around 230,000 distinct CDR3 sequences, approximately 20% being singletons. Sample: peripheral blood mononuclear cells (PBMCs), taken at new diagnosis, from a patient treated with antithyroid drugs. This TCR came from a female donor with Graves disease. The J gene is TRBJ2-6, the V gene TRBV30; D is ambiguous. The CDR3 DNA follows: TGTGCCTGGAGTAGGGAAGCCGGGGCCAACGTCCTGACTTTC. Residues: CAWSREAGANVLTF.